The rows below give T cell receptor beta chains drawn from one sample of a study of T-cell memory formation after mild COVID-19. TCRdb recomputed calls from the 5' RACE reads with MiXCR, one row per CDR3 protein. The profile shows roughly 130,000 distinct CDR3 sequences, over 15% of them singletons. Sequenced sample: PBMCs or a T cell subset sorted from them (not recorded which). The receptor source for this set is a man younger than 35 who had mild COVID-19 (a few samples of this study predate the infection). Cell type and time point are not known. Each CDR3 is given with its conserved first and last residue. The order of the fields is CDR3 length, V gene, J gene, D gene, clone size, CDR3 protein, CDR3 DNA. The D gene is left open where the match is weak. Expanded clones get a size class; other rows say once, few or many, or leave the size out.

>16|TRBV7-8|TRBJ1-4|-|-
CASSSLTDGGSEKLFF
TGTGCCAGCAGCTCCCTCACCGACGGAGGAAGCGAAAAACTGTTTTTT
>15|TRBV9|TRBJ2-3|TRBD1|-
CASSVTGGHTDTQYF
TGTGCCAGCAGCGTGACAGGGGGCCACACAGATACGCAGTATTTT
>15|TRBV6-5|TRBJ2-3|-|-
CASSYSYLVADTQYF
TGTGCCAGCAGTTACTCGTACCTAGTCGCAGATACGCAGTATTTT
>14|TRBV18|TRBJ2-5|-|-
CASSPLAGSETQYF
TGTGCCAGCTCACCACTCGCGGGGTCAGAGACCCAGTACTTC
>13|TRBV25-1|TRBJ2-7|-|-
CASSPTPLYEQYF
TGTGCCAGCAGCCCCACGCCACTCTACGAGCAGTACTTC
>14|TRBV5-1|TRBJ1-6|-|-
CASSFPAQNSPLHF
TGCGCCAGCAGCTTTCCCGCACAGAATTCACCCCTCCACTTT
>17|TRBV10-3|TRBJ2-2|TRBD2|many
CAIKSLAGGPNTGELFF
TGTGCCATCAAGAGCCTAGCGGGGGGCCCAAACACCGGGGAGCTGTTTTTT
>14|TRBV24-1|TRBJ1-1|-|-
CATSDAGGPGEAFF
TGTGCCACCAGTGATGCCGGGGGCCCAGGTGAAGCTTTCTTT
>17|TRBV7-9|TRBJ2-3|TRBD2|few
CASSFKGRLAGTDTQYF
TGTGCCAGCAGCTTCAAAGGTCGGCTAGCGGGCACAGATACGCAGTATTTT
>14|TRBV4-1|TRBJ2-7|-|-
CASSQEASTYEQYF
TGCGCCAGCAGCCAAGAAGCCAGTACCTACGAGCAGTACTTC
>14|TRBV5-6|TRBJ2-7|-|-
CASSLGPTVYEQYF
TGTGCCAGCAGCTTGGGCCCCACAGTCTACGAGCAGTACTTC
>14|TRBV20-1|TRBJ2-6|-|few
CSARPHLGANVLTF
TGCAGTGCTCGACCCCACCTCGGGGCCAACGTCCTGACTTTC
>15|TRBV4-3|TRBJ1-1|TRBD1|few
CASSQDRHRGTEAFF
TGCGCCAGCAGCCAAGATCGGCACAGGGGCACTGAAGCTTTCTTT
>13|TRBV12-3/TRBV12-4|TRBJ2-7|TRBD1|many
CASSPGQAYEQYF
TGTGCCAGCAGCCCCGGACAGGCCTACGAGCAGTACTTC
>14|TRBV5-1|TRBJ2-3|-|few
CASNDPGSQDTQYF
TGCGCCAGCAACGACCCGGGCAGCCAAGATACGCAGTATTTT
>13|TRBV5-1|TRBJ2-7|-|-
CASSLEGQYEQYF
TGCGCCAGCAGCTTGGAGGGTCAGTACGAGCAGTACTTC
>17|TRBV24-1|TRBJ1-5|TRBD1|-
CATSDPTGTGNNQPQHF
TGTGCCACCAGTGATCCGACCGGGACAGGGAACAATCAGCCCCAGCATTTT
>12|TRBV7-2|TRBJ2-7|-|-
CASSSRPREQYF
TGTGCCAGCAGCTCCCGCCCTCGCGAGCAGTACTTC
>15|TRBV9|TRBJ2-1|-|-
CASSPHLSSYNEQFF
TGTGCCAGCAGCCCCCATTTAAGCTCCTACAATGAGCAGTTCTTC
>15|TRBV7-2|TRBJ2-7|-|-
CASSTGTLTSYEQYF
TGTGCCAGCAGCACCGGGACCCTCACCTCCTACGAGCAGTACTTC
>14|TRBV7-8|TRBJ2-2|-|-
CASSLRETTGELFF
TGTGCCAGCAGCCTCAGGGAGACCACCGGGGAGCTGTTTTTT
>14|TRBV20-1|TRBJ2-3|-|few
CSASPGGRTDTQYF
TGCAGTGCTTCCCCGGGGGGCCGCACAGATACGCAGTATTTT
>16|TRBV10-3|TRBJ1-5|-|-
CAISETGPGGSQPQHF
TGTGCCATCAGTGAGACGGGACCGGGCGGCAGTCAGCCCCAGCATTTT
>14|TRBV4-3|TRBJ2-5|-|many
CASSQGTYQETQYF
TGCGCCAGCAGCCAAGGTACCTACCAAGAGACCCAGTACTTC
>13|TRBV7-3|TRBJ1-1|-|-
CASSLGRNTEAFF
TGTGCCAGCAGCTTAGGCAGGAACACTGAAGCTTTCTTT
>15|TRBV18|TRBJ1-2|-|few
CASSPDRSGYLGYTF
TGTGCCAGCTCACCGGACAGATCGGGGTACTTGGGCTACACCTTC
>18|TRBV7-9|TRBJ2-5|TRBD2|-
CASSFGTSGGVYQETQYF
TGTGCCAGCAGCTTTGGGACTAGCGGGGGCGTATACCAAGAGACCCAGTACTTC
>15|TRBV6-1|TRBJ1-5|-|many
CASSGGRSLGRPQHF
TGTGCCAGCAGTGGCGGCCGCTCGCTTGGGCGGCCCCAGCATTTT
>17|TRBV6-2/TRBV6-3|TRBJ2-1|TRBD1|-
CASSASTRDSSLNEQFF
TGTGCCAGCAGTGCGTCGACCCGGGACAGTAGTCTCAATGAGCAGTTCTTC
>15|TRBV6-6|TRBJ1-2|-|-
CASSYSNRGNYGYTF
TGTGCCAGCAGTTACTCGAACCGGGGTAACTATGGCTACACCTTC
>13|TRBV6-2/TRBV6-3|TRBJ1-1|TRBD1|-
CASIGQGGTEAFF
TGTGCCAGCATCGGACAGGGTGGCACTGAAGCTTTCTTT
>16|TRBV4-3|TRBJ2-2|TRBD1|-
CASSQERTGRTGELFF
TGCGCCAGCAGCCAAGAGAGGACAGGGAGGACCGGGGAGCTGTTTTTT
>16|TRBV4-2|TRBJ2-4|TRBD2|few
CASSQASGDVGNIQYF
TGTGCCAGCAGCCAAGCTAGCGGGGACGTGGGGAACATTCAGTACTTC
>15|TRBV7-2|TRBJ2-7|TRBD1|-
CASSVSYGTGFEQYF
TGTGCCAGCAGCGTTAGTTACGGGACAGGTTTCGAGCAGTACTTC
>11|TRBV29-1|TRBJ2-1|TRBD1|-
CSAGTGIEQFF
TGCAGCGCCGGGACAGGGATTGAGCAGTTCTTC
>18|TRBV5-6|TRBJ2-1|TRBD2|-
CASSSPGIVTSGYNEQFF
TGTGCCAGCAGCTCCCCGGGTATAGTTACTAGCGGCTACAATGAGCAGTTCTTC
>14|TRBV4-1|TRBJ1-1|-|-
CASSPDVGNTEAFF
TGCGCCAGCAGCCCAGACGTCGGTAACACTGAAGCTTTCTTT
>16|TRBV5-1|TRBJ2-1|TRBD2|-
CASSSPGTSGFNEQFF
TGCGCCAGCAGCTCCCCCGGGACTAGCGGGTTCAATGAGCAGTTCTTC
>13|TRBV4-3|TRBJ2-1|-|few
CASSQWSAGEQFF
TGCGCCAGCAGCCAATGGTCGGCTGGTGAGCAGTTCTTC
>13|TRBV5-1|TRBJ2-7|-|-
CASRLVRGYEQYF
TGCGCCAGCAGACTCGTCAGGGGCTACGAGCAGTACTTC
>14|TRBV12-3/TRBV12-4|TRBJ1-1|TRBD1|-
CASSLQGSSTEAFF
TGTGCCAGCAGCTTACAGGGGTCGTCCACTGAAGCTTTCTTT
>11|TRBV5-4|TRBJ2-7|-|-
CASSSGPEQYF
TGTGCCAGCAGCTCCGGGCCCGAGCAGTACTTC
>16|TRBV5-6|TRBJ2-1|-|few
CASSPLAGTVYNEQFF
TGTGCCAGCAGCCCACTCGCCGGGACGGTATACAATGAGCAGTTCTTC
>16|TRBV5-1|TRBJ2-1|TRBD2|many
CASSPDTSGVYNEQFF
TGCGCCAGCAGTCCCGATACTAGCGGGGTGTACAATGAGCAGTTCTTC
>12|TRBV29-1|TRBJ1-2|-|-
CSVLTGNYGYTF
TGCAGCGTTCTGACAGGAAACTATGGCTACACCTTC
>14|TRBV20-1|TRBJ1-5|-|few
CSARDLQGGQPQHF
TGCAGTGCTAGAGATCTACAGGGAGGTCAGCCCCAGCATTTT
>14|TRBV15|TRBJ2-6|-|-
CATSHPSGANVLTF
TGTGCCACCAGCCACCCTTCTGGGGCCAACGTCCTGACTTTC
>13|TRBV7-6|TRBJ2-1|-|many
CASSLEGGNEQFF
TGTGCCAGCAGCCTAGAAGGGGGGAATGAGCAGTTCTTC
>14|TRBV12-3/TRBV12-4|TRBJ2-6|-|-
CASSKGPGANVLTF
TGTGCCAGCAGTAAGGGACCCGGGGCCAACGTCCTGACTTTC
>13|TRBV5-4|TRBJ1-4|-|-
CASSLRGAEKLFF
TGTGCCAGCAGCTTGAGGGGGGCTGAAAAACTGTTTTTT
>13|TRBV5-6|TRBJ1-1|-|many
CASSLERGTEAFF
TGTGCCAGCAGCTTGGAGAGGGGCACTGAAGCTTTCTTT